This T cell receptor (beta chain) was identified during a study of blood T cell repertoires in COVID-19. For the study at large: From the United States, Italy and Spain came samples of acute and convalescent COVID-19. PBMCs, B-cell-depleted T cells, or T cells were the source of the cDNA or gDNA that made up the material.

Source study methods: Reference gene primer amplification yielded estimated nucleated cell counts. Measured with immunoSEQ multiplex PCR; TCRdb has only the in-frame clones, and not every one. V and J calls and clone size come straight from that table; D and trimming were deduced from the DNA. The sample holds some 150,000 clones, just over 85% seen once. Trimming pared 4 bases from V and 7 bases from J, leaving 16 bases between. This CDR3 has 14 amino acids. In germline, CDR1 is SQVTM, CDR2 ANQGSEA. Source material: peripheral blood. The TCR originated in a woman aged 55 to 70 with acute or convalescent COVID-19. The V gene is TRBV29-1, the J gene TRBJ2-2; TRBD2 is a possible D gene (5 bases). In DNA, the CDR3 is TGCAGCGTTGGGGCTAGCTTGGCAAACGGGGAGCTGTTTTTT. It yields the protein CSVGASLANGELFF.